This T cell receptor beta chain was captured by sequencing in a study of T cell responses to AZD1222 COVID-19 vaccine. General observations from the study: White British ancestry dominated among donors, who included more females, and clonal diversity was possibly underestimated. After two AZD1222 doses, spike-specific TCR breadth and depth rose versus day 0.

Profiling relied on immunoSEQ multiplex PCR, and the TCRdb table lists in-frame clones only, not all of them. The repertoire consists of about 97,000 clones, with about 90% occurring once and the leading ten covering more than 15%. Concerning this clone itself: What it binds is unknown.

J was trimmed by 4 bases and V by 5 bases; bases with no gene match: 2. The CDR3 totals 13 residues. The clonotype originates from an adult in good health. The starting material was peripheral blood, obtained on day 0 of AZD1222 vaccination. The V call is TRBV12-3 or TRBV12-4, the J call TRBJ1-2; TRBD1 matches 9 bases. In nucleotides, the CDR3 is TGTGCCAGCAGTGCGGGACAGGGCTATGGCTACACCTTC. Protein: CASSAGQGYGYTF.